The clone carrying this TCR beta chain was seen repeatedly, ten times or more. Its antigen is unknown. This sample was included in a study of read filtering for tumor transcriptome and immune sequencing. Study-wide background: Patients were 17 male and some 13 female, mean age around 66 years, range about 47 to 85. Study observations and caveats: IR-seq captured clonotypes deeper and more reliably than RNA-seq. Correlation between methods rose after single-read clonotypes were removed.

Molecular barcoded adaptors covering alpha/delta and beta/gamma chains were used on roughly 400 ng RNA. TCRdb fed the reads into MiXCR, producing one record per CDR3 protein. The table includes around 44,000 distinct CDR3 sequences, roughly 13% detected once. Sequenced: a population of CD138-negative cells sorted from bone marrow. This TCR was recovered from a donor aged 40 or older with multiple myeloma.

The CDR3 region is CASSPPGQGSADTQYF. The CDR3 coding sequence is TGTGCCAGCAGCCCCCCGGGACAGGGGTCGGCAGATACGCAGTATTTT. The chain combines TRBV7-9 with TRBJ2-3; 10 nucleotides line up with TRBD1. The ends lost 5 bases at V and 4 bases at J; junction bases unmatched: 9. This CDR3 contains 16 residues. Germline lookup yields CDR1 SEHNR and CDR2 FQNEAQ (reference sequence).